This record looks at one T cell receptor beta chain sequence and its context. TCR beta rearrangements were amplified from peripheral blood genomic DNA. Germline V gene sequence: CDR1 SGHAT, CDR2 FQNNGV. The V end lost 4 bases, the J end lost 4 bases, and 14 bases lay between the germline ends. CDR3 length: 14 residues. The data were taken from a study of T cell repertoires in aging, cancer and after chemotherapy. Overall study: Clear clonal overlap appeared across healthy donor samples taken over several months to years.

A mixed TRB-A/B primer pool amplified rearranged TRB by multiplex touch-down PCR. TCRdb itself ran the multiplex PCR reads through MiXCR, one entry per CDR3 protein. The sample has over 8,000 distinct CDR3 sequences, around 38% seen once. The sequence was collected from a human donor in good health. The chain uses TRBV11-2 and TRBJ2-7; D is unresolved. Material for sequencing was blood. The CDR3 region has the DNA TGTGCCAGCAGCTCGGTACAGCGAGAGTACGAGCAGTACTTC. It yields the protein CASSSVQREYEQYF.